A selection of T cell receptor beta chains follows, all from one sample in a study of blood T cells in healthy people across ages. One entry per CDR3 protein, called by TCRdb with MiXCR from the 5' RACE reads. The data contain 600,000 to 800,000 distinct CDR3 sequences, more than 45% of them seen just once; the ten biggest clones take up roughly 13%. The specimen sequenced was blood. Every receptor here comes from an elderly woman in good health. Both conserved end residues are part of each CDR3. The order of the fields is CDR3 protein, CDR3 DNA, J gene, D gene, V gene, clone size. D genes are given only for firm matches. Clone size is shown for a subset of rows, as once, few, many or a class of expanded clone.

CDR3aa: CASSVTEMNTEAFF; CDR3nt: TGTGCCAGCAGTGTAACAGAGATGAACACTGAAGCTTTCTTT; j_gene: TRBJ1-1; d_gene: -; v_gene: TRBV27; abundance: -
CDR3aa: CAISESIGYQETQYF; CDR3nt: TGTGCCATCAGTGAGTCGATCGGGTACCAAGAGACCCAGTACTTC; j_gene: TRBJ2-5; d_gene: -; v_gene: TRBV10-3; abundance: -
CDR3aa: CASRLNYEQYF; CDR3nt: TGTGCCAGCAGACTCAATTACGAGCAGTACTTC; j_gene: TRBJ2-7; d_gene: -; v_gene: TRBV6-5; abundance: many
CDR3aa: CASSPEGANYGYTF; CDR3nt: TGTGCCAGCAGCCCTGAAGGGGCTAACTATGGCTACACCTTC; j_gene: TRBJ1-2; d_gene: -; v_gene: TRBV7-3; abundance: few
CDR3aa: CASSLRQGASYNEQFF; CDR3nt: TGTGCCAGCAGCTTACGACAGGGGGCCTCCTACAATGAGCAGTTCTTC; j_gene: TRBJ2-1; d_gene: TRBD1; v_gene: TRBV7-2; abundance: -
CDR3aa: CASSSGSFSYEQYF; CDR3nt: TGTGCCAGCAGTTCCGGGTCTTTCTCCTACGAGCAGTACTTC; j_gene: TRBJ2-7; d_gene: -; v_gene: TRBV12-3/TRBV12-4; abundance: -
CDR3aa: CAWSPDRTQYF; CDR3nt: TGTGCCTGGAGCCCGGACCGCACGCAGTATTTT; j_gene: TRBJ2-3; d_gene: -; v_gene: TRBV30; abundance: few
CDR3aa: CASSLAGIYREAFF; CDR3nt: TGCGCCAGCAGCTTGGCGGGGATCTACCGTGAAGCTTTCTTT; j_gene: TRBJ1-1; d_gene: -; v_gene: TRBV5-1; abundance: -
CDR3aa: CSVGIGGEQYF; CDR3nt: TGCAGCGTCGGCATAGGGGGCGAGCAGTACTTC; j_gene: TRBJ2-7; d_gene: -; v_gene: TRBV29-1; abundance: few
CDR3aa: CASTLDRGRAGELFF; CDR3nt: TGTGCCAGCACCCTGGACAGGGGAAGGGCCGGGGAGCTGTTTTTT; j_gene: TRBJ2-2; d_gene: TRBD1; v_gene: TRBV28; abundance: -
CDR3aa: CSVDGGGVPFF; CDR3nt: TGCAGCGTTGATGGCGGGGGGGTACCTTTCTTT; j_gene: TRBJ1-1; d_gene: -; v_gene: TRBV29-1; abundance: few
CDR3aa: CASSQDRTSYGETQYF; CDR3nt: TGTGCCAGCAGCCAAGATCGGACTAGCTACGGAGAGACCCAGTACTTC; j_gene: TRBJ2-5; d_gene: TRBD2; v_gene: TRBV14; abundance: many
CDR3aa: CSAAGVGQSGEQYF; CDR3nt: TGCAGTGCGGCTGGTGTTGGGCAATCGGGGGAGCAGTACTTC; j_gene: TRBJ2-7; d_gene: -; v_gene: TRBV20-1; abundance: many
CDR3aa: CASSLLQTQYF; CDR3nt: TGTGCCAGCAGTTTATTGCAGACCCAGTACTTC; j_gene: TRBJ2-5; d_gene: -; v_gene: TRBV28; abundance: few
CDR3aa: CASAFSQETQYF; CDR3nt: TGCGCCAGCGCTTTCAGTCAAGAGACCCAGTACTTC; j_gene: TRBJ2-5; d_gene: -; v_gene: TRBV5-1; abundance: many
CDR3aa: CSAREVGTGLNQPQHF; CDR3nt: TGCAGTGCTAGAGAGGTAGGGACAGGGCTCAATCAGCCCCAGCATTTT; j_gene: TRBJ1-5; d_gene: TRBD1; v_gene: TRBV20-1; abundance: -
CDR3aa: CASNAYYNEQFF; CDR3nt: TGTGCCAGCAATGCGTACTACAATGAGCAGTTCTTC; j_gene: TRBJ2-1; d_gene: -; v_gene: TRBV25-1; abundance: -